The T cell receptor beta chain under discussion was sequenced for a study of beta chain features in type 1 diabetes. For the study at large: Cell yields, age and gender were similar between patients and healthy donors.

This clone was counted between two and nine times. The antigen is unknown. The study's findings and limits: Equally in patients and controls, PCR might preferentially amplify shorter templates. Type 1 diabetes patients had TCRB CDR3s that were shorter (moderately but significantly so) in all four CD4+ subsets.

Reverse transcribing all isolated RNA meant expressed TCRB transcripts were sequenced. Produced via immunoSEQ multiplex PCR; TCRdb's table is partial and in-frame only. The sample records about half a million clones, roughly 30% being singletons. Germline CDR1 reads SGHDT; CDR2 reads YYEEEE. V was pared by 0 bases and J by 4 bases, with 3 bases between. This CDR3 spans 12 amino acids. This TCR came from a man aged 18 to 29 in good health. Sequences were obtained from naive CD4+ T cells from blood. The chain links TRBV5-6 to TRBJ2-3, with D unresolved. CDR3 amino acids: CASSLVADTQYF. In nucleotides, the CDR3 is TGTGCCAGCAGCTTGGTCGCAGATACGCAGTATTTT. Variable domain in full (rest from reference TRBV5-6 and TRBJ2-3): DAGVTQSPTHLIKTRGQQVTLRCSPKSGHDTVSWYQQALGQGPQFIFQYYEEEERQRGNFPDRFSGHQFPNYSSELNVNALLLGDSALYLCASSLVADTQYFGPGTRLTVL.